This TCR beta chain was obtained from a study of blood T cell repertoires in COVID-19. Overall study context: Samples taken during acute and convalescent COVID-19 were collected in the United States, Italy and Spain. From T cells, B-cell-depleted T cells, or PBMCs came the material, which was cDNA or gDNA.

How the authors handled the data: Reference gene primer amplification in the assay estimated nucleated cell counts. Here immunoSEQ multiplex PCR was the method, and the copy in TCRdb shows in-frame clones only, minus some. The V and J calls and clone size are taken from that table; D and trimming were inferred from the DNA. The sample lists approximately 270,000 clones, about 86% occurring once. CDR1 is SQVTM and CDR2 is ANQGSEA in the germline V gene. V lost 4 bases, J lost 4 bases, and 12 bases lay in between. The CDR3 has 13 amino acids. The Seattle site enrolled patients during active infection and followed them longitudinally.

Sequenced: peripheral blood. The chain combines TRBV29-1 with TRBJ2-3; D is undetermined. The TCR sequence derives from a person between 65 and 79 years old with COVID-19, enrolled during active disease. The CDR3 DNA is TGCAGCGTTGGTAGTACCGCGGCAGATACGCAGTATTTT. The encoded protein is CSVGSTAADTQYF.